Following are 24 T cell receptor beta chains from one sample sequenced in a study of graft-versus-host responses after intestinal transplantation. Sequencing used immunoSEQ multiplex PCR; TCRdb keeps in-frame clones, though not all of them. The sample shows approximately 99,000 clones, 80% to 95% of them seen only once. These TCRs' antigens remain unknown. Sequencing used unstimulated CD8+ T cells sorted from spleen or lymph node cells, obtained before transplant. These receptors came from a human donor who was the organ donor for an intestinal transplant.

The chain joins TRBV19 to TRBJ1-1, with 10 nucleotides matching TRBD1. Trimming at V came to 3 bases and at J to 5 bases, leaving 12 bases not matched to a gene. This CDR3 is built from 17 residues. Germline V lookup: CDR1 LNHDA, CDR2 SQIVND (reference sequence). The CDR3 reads CASSIQDYGQGVTEAFF. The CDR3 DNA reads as TGTGCCAGTAGTATCCAAGATTACGGACAGGGGGTGACTGAAGCTTTCTTT.

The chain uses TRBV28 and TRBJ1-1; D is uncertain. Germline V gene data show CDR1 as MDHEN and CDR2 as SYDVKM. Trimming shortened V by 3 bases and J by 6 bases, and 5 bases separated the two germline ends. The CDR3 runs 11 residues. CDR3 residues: CASSLSAEAFF. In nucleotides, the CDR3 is TGTGCCAGCAGTTTGAGTGCTGAAGCTTTCTTT.

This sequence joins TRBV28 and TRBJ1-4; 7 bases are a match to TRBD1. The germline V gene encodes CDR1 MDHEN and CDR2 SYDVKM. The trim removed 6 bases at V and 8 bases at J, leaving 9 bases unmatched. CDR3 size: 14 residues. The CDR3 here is CASSSTGVWEKLFF. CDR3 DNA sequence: TGTGCCAGCAGCTCTACAGGGGTGTGGGAAAAACTGTTTTTT.

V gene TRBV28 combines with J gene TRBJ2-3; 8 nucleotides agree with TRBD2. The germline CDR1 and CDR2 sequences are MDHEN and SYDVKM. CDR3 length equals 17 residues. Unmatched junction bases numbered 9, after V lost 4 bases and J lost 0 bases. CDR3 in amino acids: CASSSPQASGSTDTQYF. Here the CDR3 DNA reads TGTGCCAGCAGTTCTCCCCAAGCTAGCGGGAGCACAGATACGCAGTATTTT.

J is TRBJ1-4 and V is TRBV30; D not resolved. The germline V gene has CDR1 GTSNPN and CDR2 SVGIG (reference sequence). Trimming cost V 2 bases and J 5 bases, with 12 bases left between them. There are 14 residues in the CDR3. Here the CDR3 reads CAWSITEMNEKLFF. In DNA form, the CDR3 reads TGTGCCTGGAGTATAACAGAAATGAATGAAAAACTGTTTTTT.

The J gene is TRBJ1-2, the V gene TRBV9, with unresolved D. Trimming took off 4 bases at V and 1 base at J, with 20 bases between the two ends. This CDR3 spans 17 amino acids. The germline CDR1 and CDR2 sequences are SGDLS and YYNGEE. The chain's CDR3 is CASSSLQTDYLNYGYTF. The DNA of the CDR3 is TGTGCCAGCAGCAGTTTACAGACCGATTACCTTAACTATGGCTACACCTTC.

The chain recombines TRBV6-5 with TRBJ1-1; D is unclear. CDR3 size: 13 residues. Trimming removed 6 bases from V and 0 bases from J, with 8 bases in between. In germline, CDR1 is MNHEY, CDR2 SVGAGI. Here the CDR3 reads CASSQAVNTEAFF. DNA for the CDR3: TGTGCCAGCAGCCAGGCCGTGAACACTGAAGCTTTCTTT.

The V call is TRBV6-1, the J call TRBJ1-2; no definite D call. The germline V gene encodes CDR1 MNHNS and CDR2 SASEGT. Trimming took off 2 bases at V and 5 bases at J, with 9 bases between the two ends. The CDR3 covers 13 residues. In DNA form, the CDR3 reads TGTGCCAGCAGTGAACGTTCACTTTATGGCTACACCTTC. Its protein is CASSERSLYGYTF.

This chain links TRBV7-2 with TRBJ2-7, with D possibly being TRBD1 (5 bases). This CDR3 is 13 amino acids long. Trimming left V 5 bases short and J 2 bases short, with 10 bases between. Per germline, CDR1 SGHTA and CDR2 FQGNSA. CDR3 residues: CASSSRGPYEQYF. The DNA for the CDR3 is TGTGCCAGCAGCAGTAGGGGTCCCTACGAGCAGTACTTC.

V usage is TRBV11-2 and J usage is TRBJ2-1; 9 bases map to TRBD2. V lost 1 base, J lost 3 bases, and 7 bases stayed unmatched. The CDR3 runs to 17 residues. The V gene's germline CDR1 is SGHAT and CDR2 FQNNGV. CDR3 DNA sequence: TGTGCCAGCAGCTTAGTAGTGCGACTAGCGGACTACAATGAGCAGTTCTTC. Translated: CASSLVVRLADYNEQFF.

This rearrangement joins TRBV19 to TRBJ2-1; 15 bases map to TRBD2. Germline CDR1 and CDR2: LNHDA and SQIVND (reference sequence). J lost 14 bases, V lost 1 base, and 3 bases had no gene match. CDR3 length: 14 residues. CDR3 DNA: TGTGCCAGTAGTATAGGGACTAGCGGGGGGGGTAAGTTCTTC. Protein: CASSIGTSGGGKFF.

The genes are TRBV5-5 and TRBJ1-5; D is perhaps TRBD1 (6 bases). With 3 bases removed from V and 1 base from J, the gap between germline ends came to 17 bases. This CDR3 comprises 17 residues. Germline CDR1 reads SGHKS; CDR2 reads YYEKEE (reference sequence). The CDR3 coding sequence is TGTGCCAGCAGCTGGGGGGGCCTAAGTGGGAGCAATCAGCCCCAGCATTTT. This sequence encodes CASSWGGLSGSNQPQHF.

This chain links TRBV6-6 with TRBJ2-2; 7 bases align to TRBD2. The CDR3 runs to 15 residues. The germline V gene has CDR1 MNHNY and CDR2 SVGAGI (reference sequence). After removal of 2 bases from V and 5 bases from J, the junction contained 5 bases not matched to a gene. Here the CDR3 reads CASSYSAGDTGELFF. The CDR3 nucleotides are TGTGCCAGCAGTTACAGTGCGGGGGATACCGGGGAGCTGTTTTTT.

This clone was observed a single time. The CDR3 DNA reads as TGTGCCAGCAGTGGGGACAATCCCCGAGGGACGGACAATGAGCAGTTCTTC. It encodes CASSGDNPRGTDNEQFF. The chain is built from TRBV2 and TRBJ2-1; D may be TRBD1 (6 bases). The germline V gene has CDR1 SNHLY and CDR2 FYNNEI. With 4 bases removed from V and 5 bases from J, the gap between germline ends came to 21 bases. The CDR3 extends over 17 amino acids.

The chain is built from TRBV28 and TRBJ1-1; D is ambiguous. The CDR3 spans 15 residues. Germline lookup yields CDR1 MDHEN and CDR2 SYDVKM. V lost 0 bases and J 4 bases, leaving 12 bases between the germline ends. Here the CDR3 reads CASSLCIKWATEAFF. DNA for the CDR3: TGTGCCAGCAGTTTATGCATTAAGTGGGCCACTGAAGCTTTCTTT.

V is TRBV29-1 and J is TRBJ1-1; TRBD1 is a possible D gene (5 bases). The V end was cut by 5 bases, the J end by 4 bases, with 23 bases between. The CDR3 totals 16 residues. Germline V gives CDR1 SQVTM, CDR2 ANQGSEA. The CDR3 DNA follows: TGCAGCGTTCGGGGGGACCGGGAAAACTGGGGCACTGAAGCTTTCTTT. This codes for CSVRGDRENWGTEAFF. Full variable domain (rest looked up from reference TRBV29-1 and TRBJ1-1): SAVISQKPSRDICQRGTSLTIQCQVDSQVTMMFWYRQQPGQSLTLIATANQGSEATYESGFVIDKFPISRPNLTFSTLTVSNMSPEDSSIYLCSVRGDRENWGTEAFFGQGTRLTVV.

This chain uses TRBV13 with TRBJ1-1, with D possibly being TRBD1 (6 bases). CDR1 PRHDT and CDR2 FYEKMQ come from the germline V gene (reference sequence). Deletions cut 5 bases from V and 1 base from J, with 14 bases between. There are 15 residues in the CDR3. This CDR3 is CASSLQGFENTEAFF. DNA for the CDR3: TGTGCCAGCAGCCTACAGGGTTTCGAGAACACTGAAGCTTTCTTT.

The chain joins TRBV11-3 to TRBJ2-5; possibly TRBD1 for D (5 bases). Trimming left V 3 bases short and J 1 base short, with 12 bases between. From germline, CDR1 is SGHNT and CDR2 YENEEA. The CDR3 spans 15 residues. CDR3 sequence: CASSLQGALQETQYF. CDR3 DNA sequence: TGTGCCAGCAGCTTGCAGGGCGCTCTCCAAGAGACCCAGTACTTC.

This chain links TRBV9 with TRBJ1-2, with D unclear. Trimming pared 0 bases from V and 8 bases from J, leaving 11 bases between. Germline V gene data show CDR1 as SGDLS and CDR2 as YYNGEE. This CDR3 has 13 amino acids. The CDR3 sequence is CASSVVGRKGYTF. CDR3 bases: TGTGCCAGCAGCGTAGTGGGCAGGAAGGGCTACACCTTC. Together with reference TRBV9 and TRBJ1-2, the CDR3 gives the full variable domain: DSGVTQTPKHLITATGQRVTLRCSPRSGDLSVYWYQQSLDQGLQFLIQYYNGEERAKGNILERFSAQQFPDLHSELNLSSLELGDSALYFCASSVVGRKGYTFGSGTRLTVV.

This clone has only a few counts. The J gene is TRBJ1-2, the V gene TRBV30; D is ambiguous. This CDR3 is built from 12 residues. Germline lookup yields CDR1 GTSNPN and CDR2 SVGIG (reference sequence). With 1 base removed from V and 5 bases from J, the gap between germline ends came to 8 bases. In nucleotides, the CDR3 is TGTGCCTGGAGTGCAGGAAAGTATGGCTACACCTTC. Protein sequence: CAWSAGKYGYTF.

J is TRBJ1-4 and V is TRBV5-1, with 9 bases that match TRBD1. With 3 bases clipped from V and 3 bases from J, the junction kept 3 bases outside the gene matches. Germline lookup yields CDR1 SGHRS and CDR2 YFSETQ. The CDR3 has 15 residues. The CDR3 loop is CASSSGQGPNEKLFF. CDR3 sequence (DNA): TGCGCCAGCAGCTCAGGACAGGGGCCTAATGAAAAACTGTTTTTT.

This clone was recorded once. This CDR3 reads CASSLVQGEHGELFF. The CDR3 region has the DNA TGTGCCAGCAGCTTAGTCCAGGGGGAGCACGGGGAGCTGTTTTTT. J is TRBJ2-2 and V is TRBV7-8, with 7 bases fitting TRBD1. The ends lost 1 base at V and 7 bases at J; junction bases unmatched: 6. Germline CDR1 SGHVS, CDR2 FQNEAQ. The CDR3 runs to 15 residues.

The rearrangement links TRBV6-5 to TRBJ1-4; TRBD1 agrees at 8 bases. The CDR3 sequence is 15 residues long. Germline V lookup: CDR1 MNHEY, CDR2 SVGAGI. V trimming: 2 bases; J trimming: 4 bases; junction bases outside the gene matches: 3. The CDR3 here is CASSYGGQDNEKLFF. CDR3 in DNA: TGTGCCAGCAGTTACGGGGGACAGGATAATGAAAAACTGTTTTTT.

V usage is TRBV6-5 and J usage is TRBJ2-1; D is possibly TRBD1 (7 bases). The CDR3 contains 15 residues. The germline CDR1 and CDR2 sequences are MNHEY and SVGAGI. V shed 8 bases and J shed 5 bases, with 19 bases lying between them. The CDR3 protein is CASSQGGQRDNEQFF. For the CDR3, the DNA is TGTGCCAGCTCCCAGGGGGGACAGCGGGACAATGAGCAGTTCTTC.